A few counts support the clone carrying this T cell receptor (beta chain). Its specificity is unknown. A second 7 to 11 cycle PCR used barcoded and J-beta primers. TCRdb used MiXCR to reprocess the 5' RACE reads, holding one entry per CDR3 protein. Among 1.5 million to 2 million distinct CDR3 sequences listed, 49% were seen once. CDR3 size: 15 residues. V lost 6 bases and J lost 0, with 12 bases in between. Germline CDR1 and CDR2: SGHTA and FQGNSA. These data belong to a study of blood T cells in healthy people across ages. Findings and limits, study-wide: Older individuals had lower TCR beta diversity per million T cells (the decline was roughly linear). Reliance upon unsorted PBMCs precluded definitive naive versus antigen-experienced comparison. Diversity was estimated from one million T cells, and these estimates were considered underestimates. Donors of long life had a larger count of naive CD4+ cells and greater diversity than aged donors.

Source material: blood. The gene calls are TRBV7-2 and TRBJ2-1, with D maybe TRBD1 (5 bases). The TCR comes from a woman between 40 and 55 years old in good health. CDR3 bases: TGTGCCAGCAGTTCGACAGAAAGCTCCTACAATGAGCAGTTCTTC. This translates into CASSSTESSYNEQFF.